This T cell receptor (beta chain) was sequenced for a study of response to subunit inactivated influenza vaccine. Via MiXCR, TCRdb re-called the RT-PCR reads, giving one row per CDR3 protein. The sample carries over 400,000 distinct CDR3 sequences, 11% recorded once. This clonotype was picked up a small number of times. CDR1 and CDR2 (germline): MNHEY, SVGEGT. V was clipped by 5 bases and J by 2 bases, with 13 bases between them. The length of the CDR3 is 14 residues. The starting material was PBMCs from blood, obtained about 6 weeks after vaccination. The TCR originated in a man aged 50-59 years who received an inactivated influenza vaccine. The V and J genes are TRBV6-2 or TRBV6-3 and TRBJ2-7, with a weak D call TRBD1 (5 bases). The CDR3 reads CASSRGHLTYEQYF. The CDR3 DNA follows: TGTGCCAGCAGTAGAGGACACTTAACCTACGAGCAGTACTTC.